These 8 T cell receptor beta chains share one sample of origin, sequenced in a study of T cell repertoires in cytomegalovirus infection. TCRdb reprocessed the reads with MiXCR, giving one entry per CDR3 protein. The sample has more than 650,000 distinct CDR3 sequences, roughly a third seen once. The sequenced material came from PBMCs. Source of these receptors: a human donor in good health (CMV status not recorded). Some clones in this sample may be carry-over from other donors' samples.

This clonotype is labeled medium-sized (0.01 to 0.1%). This chain links TRBV19 with TRBJ2-2, with a possible D match to TRBD2 (5 bases). Per the germline V gene, CDR1 is LNHDA and CDR2 is SQIVND (reference sequence). Trimming pared 2 bases from V and 0 bases from J, leaving 13 bases between. CDR3 length: 17 amino acids. CDR3 bases: TGTGCCAGTAGTATATGGAGCGGTTTATCGAACACCGGGGAGCTGTTTTTT. Amino acids: CASSIWSGLSNTGELFF.

This rearrangement joins TRBV4-2 to TRBJ1-2; a possible D gene is TRBD1 (6 bases). CDR3 size: 13 residues. Per the germline V gene, CDR1 is LGHNA and CDR2 is YNFKEQ. V was trimmed by 0 bases and J by 11 bases, leaving 13 bases between them. This CDR3 is CASSQEPRGEYTF. The CDR3 coding sequence is TGTGCCAGCAGCCAAGAACCTAGGGGGGAGTACACCTTC.

The chain combines TRBV4-2 with TRBJ2-1, with D tentatively TRBD2 (6 bases). The V gene lost 1 base and the J gene lost 6 bases, with 19 bases spanning the gap. This CDR3 has 17 residues. Germline lookup yields CDR1 LGHNA and CDR2 YNFKEQ. The CDR3 DNA follows: TGTGCCAGCAGCCAAGCTTTAGCGGAGATACGTCGCAATGAGCAGTTCTTC. Translation: CASSQALAEIRRNEQFF.

The rearrangement links TRBV6-6 to TRBJ1-5, with TRBD1 identical over 7 bases. Germline assignment: CDR1 MNHNY and CDR2 SVGAGI (reference sequence). With 5 bases clipped from V and 7 bases from J, the junction kept 11 bases outside the gene matches. The CDR3 is 15 residues long. CDR3 DNA sequence: TGTGCCAGCAGTGCCACCGGGACAGTCGGGCAGCCCCAGCATTTT. Protein: CASSATGTVGQPQHF.

The chain carries TRBV28 and TRBJ2-1, with 8 nucleotides matching TRBD2. Germline lookup yields CDR1 MDHEN and CDR2 SYDVKM. Losses at the gene ends were 3 bases for V and 6 bases for J; bases not matched to a gene: 4. The CDR3 extends over 14 amino acids. CDR3 protein: CASSLVLAGNEQFF. In nucleotides, the CDR3 is TGTGCCAGCAGTTTGGTTCTAGCGGGCAATGAGCAGTTCTTC.

The chain combines TRBV5-4 with TRBJ2-5; 7 nucleotides agree with TRBD2. Germline-derived CDR1 and CDR2 are SGHNT and YYREEE (reference sequence). After removal of 2 bases from V and 6 bases from J, the junction contained 10 bases not matched to a gene. The CDR3 runs to 15 residues. The CDR3 loop is CASSFGGSGRQTQYF. CDR3 in DNA: TGTGCCAGCAGCTTCGGCGGTTCCGGGAGGCAGACCCAGTACTTC.

This clonotype showed up many times. An end of the junction does not agree with germline; a read error may underlie this. This rearrangement joins TRBV6-2 or TRBV6-3 to TRBJ2-3; D gene unclear. Germline values: CDR1 MNHEY, CDR2 SVGEGT. The CDR3 sequence is 11 residues long. The CDR3 sequence is CASSHSDTQYF. The CDR3 coding sequence is TGTGCCAGCAGTCACTCAGATACGCAGTATTTT.

The chain recombines TRBV19 with TRBJ1-1, with 7 nucleotides matching TRBD1. With V trimmed by 1 base and J by 3 bases, 11 bases remained unmatched. CDR3 length equals 17 residues. Germline CDR1 is LNHDA and CDR2 is SQIVND (reference sequence). The CDR3 DNA follows: TGTGCCAGTAGTATAGGCCCGACAGGGTCGGATTACACTGAAGCTTTCTTT. This encodes CASSIGPTGSDYTEAFF.